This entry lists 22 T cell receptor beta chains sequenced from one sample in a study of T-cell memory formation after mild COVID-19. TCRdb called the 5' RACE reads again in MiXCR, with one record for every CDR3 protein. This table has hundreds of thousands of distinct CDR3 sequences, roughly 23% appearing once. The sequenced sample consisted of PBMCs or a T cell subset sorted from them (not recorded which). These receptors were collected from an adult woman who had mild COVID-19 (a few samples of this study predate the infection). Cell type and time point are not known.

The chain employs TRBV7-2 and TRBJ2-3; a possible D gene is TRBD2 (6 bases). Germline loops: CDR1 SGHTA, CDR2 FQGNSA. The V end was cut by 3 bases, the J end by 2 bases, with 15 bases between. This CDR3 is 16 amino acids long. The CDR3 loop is CASSLGAGGNTDTQYF. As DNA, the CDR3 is TGTGCCAGCAGCTTGGGAGCGGGTGGTAACACAGATACGCAGTATTTT. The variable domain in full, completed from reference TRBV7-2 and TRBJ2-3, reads GAGVSQSPSNKVTEKGKDVELRCDPISGHTALYWYRQSLGQGLEFLIYFQGNSAPDKSGLPSDRFSAERTGGSVSTLTIQRTQQEDSAVYLCASSLGAGGNTDTQYFGPGTRLTVL.

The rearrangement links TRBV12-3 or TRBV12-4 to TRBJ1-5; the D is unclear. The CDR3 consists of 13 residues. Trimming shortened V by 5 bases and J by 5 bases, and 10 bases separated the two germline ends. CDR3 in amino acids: CASSGERDQPQHF. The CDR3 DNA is TGTGCCAGCAGTGGGGAGCGGGATCAGCCCCAGCATTTT.

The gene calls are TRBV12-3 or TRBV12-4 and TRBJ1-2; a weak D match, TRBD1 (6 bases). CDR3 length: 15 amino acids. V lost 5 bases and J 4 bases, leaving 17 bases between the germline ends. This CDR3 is CASSLNRQVGYGYTF. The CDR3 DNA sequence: TGTGCCAGCAGTCTAAACAGACAGGTCGGCTATGGCTACACCTTC.

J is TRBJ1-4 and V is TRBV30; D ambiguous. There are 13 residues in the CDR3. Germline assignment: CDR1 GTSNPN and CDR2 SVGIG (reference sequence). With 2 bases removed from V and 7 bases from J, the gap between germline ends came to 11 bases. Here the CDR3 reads CAWSRDEAEKLFF. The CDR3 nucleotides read TGTGCCTGGAGTAGGGATGAGGCTGAAAAACTGTTTTTT.

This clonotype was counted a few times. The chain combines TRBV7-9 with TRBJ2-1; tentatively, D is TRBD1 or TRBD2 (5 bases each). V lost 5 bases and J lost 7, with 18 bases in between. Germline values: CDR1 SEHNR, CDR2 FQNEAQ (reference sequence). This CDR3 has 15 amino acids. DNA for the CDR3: TGTGCCAGCAGCGCCCTGACCGGGGCAGATAATGAGCAGTTCTTC. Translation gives CASSALTGADNEQFF.

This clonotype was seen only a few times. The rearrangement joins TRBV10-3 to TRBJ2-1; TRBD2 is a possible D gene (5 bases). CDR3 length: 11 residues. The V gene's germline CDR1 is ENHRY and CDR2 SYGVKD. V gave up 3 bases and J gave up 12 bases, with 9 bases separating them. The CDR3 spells CAISDGIGQFF. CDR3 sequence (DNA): TGTGCCATCAGTGACGGGATCGGGCAGTTCTTC.

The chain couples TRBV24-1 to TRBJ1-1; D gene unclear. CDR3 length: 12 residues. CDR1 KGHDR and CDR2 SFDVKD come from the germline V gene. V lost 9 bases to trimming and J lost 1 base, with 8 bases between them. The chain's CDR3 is CATDDGNTEAFF. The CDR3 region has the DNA TGTGCCACCGATGACGGGAACACTGAAGCTTTCTTT.

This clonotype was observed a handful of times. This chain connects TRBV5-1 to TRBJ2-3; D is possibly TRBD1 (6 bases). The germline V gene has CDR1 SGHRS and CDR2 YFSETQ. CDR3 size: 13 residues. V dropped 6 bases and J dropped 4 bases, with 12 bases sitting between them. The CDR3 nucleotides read TGCGCCAGCATCCCTCCAGGGGCAGATACGCAGTATTTT. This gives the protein CASIPPGADTQYF. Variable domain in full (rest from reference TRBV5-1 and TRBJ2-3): KAGVTQTPRYLIKTRGQQVTLSCSPISGHRSVSWYQQTPGQGLQFLFEYFSETQRNKGNFPGRFSGRQFSNSRSEMNVSTLELGDSALYLCASIPPGADTQYFGPGTRLTVL.

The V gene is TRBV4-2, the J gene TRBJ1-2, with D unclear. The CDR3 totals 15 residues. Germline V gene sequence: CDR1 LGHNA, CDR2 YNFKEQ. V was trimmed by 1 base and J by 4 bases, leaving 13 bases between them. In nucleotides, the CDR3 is TGTGCCAGCAGCCAAGGCGGACCTGAGGGCTATGGCTACACCTTC. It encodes CASSQGGPEGYGYTF.

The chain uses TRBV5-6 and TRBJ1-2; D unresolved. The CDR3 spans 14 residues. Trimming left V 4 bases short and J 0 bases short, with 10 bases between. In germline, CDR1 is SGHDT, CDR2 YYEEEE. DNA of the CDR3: TGTGCCAGCAGCGGGGTTACGGCTAACTATGGCTACACCTTC. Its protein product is CASSGVTANYGYTF.

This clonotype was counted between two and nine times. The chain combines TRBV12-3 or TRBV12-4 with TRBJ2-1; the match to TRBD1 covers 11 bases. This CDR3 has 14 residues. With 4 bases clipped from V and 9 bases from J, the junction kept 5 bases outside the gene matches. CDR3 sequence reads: CASSSRDRGFEQFF. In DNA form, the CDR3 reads TGTGCCAGCAGTTCCCGGGACAGGGGGTTTGAGCAGTTCTTC.

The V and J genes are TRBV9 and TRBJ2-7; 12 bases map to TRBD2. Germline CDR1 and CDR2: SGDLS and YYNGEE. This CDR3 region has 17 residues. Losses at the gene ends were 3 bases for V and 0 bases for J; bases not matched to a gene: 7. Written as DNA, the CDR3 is TGTGCCAGCAGCGAAGACCCTAGCGGGGGGGTCTCCTACGAGCAGTACTTC. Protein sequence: CASSEDPSGGVSYEQYF.

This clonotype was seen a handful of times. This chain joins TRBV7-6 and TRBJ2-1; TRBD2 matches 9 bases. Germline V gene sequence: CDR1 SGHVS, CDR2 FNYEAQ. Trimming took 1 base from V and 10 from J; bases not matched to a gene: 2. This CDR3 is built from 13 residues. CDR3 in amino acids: CASSLGSGGEQFF. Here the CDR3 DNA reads TGTGCCAGCAGCTTAGGGAGCGGGGGGGAGCAGTTCTTC.

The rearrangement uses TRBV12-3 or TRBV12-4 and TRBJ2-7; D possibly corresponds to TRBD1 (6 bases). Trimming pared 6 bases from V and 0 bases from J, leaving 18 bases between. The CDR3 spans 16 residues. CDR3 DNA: TGTGCCAGCAGGCCCTTAGGGGGAGTTGGCTCCTACGAGCAGTACTTC. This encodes CASRPLGGVGSYEQYF.

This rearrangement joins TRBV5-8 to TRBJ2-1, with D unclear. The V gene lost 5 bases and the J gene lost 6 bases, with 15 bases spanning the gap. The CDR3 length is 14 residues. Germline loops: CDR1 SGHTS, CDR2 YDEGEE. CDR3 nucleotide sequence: TGTGCCAGCAGTTTTGGTAGTAAGGTCAATGAGCAGTTCTTC. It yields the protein CASSFGSKVNEQFF.

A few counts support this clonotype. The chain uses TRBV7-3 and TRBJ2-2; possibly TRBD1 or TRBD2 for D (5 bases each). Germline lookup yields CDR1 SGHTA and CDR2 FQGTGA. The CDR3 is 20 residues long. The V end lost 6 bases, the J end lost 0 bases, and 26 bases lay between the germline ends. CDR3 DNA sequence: TGTGCCAGCAGTAAGCGACGAGGGACGGACTCGTTCGCGAACACCGGGGAGCTGTTTTTT. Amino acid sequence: CASSKRRGTDSFANTGELFF.

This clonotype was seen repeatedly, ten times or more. CDR3 sequence: CASSLYDSLTYEQYF. The CDR3 nucleotides are TGTGCCAGCAGTTTATATGACAGTCTGACCTACGAGCAGTACTTC. The chain carries TRBV28 and TRBJ2-7; maybe TRBD1 (5 bases). The CDR3 loop spans 15 amino acids. Germline assignment: CDR1 MDHEN and CDR2 SYDVKM. V lost 1 base and J 2 bases, leaving 12 bases between the germline ends.

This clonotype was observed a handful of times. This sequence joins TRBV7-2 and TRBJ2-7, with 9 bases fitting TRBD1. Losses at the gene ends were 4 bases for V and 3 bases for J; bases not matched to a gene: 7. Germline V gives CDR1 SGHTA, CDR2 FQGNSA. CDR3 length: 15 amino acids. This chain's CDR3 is CASSSRTGESYEQYF. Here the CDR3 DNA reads TGTGCCAGCAGCTCCAGGACAGGGGAAAGCTACGAGCAGTACTTC.

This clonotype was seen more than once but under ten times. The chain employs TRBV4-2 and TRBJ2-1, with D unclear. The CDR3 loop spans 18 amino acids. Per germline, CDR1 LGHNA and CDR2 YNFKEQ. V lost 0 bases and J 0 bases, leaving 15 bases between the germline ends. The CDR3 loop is CASSQDSRKISSYNEQFF. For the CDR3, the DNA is TGTGCCAGCAGCCAAGATAGCCGAAAAATTAGCTCCTACAATGAGCAGTTCTTC.

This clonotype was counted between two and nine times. The CDR3 DNA sequence: TGTGCCAGCAGCCAACAGCTGGACGGAACCTACGAGCAGTACTTC. Translating it yields CASSQQLDGTYEQYF. The chain recombines TRBV14 with TRBJ2-7; D unresolved. This CDR3 contains 15 residues. V was clipped by 2 bases and J by 2 bases, with 13 bases between them. Per the germline V gene, CDR1 is SGHDN and CDR2 is FVKESK.

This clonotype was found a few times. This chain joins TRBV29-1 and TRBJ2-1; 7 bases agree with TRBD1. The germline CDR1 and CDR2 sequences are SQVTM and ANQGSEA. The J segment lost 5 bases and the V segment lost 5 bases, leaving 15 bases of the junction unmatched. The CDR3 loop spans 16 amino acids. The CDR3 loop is CSVSRPTGEEDNEQFF. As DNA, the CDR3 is TGCAGCGTTAGCAGGCCTACAGGGGAAGAGGACAATGAGCAGTTCTTC.

The CDR3 spells CATSDAGTGNGYTF. The CDR3 nucleotides are TGTGCCACCAGTGATGCCGGGACAGGGAACGGCTACACCTTC. This sequence joins TRBV24-1 and TRBJ1-2; TRBD1 matches 9 bases. The CDR3 consists of 14 residues. Trimming at V came to 3 bases and at J to 8 bases, leaving 6 bases not matched to a gene. Germline values: CDR1 KGHDR, CDR2 SFDVKD.